One and the same sample provided the 10 T cell receptor beta chains below, sequenced in a study of tumor-infiltrating lymphocytes in primary liver carcinoma. Joint extraction of RNA and DNA used 20-30 mg of bulk tissue that was unsorted. Constant-region priming of approximately 0.55 ug total RNA yielded TCR beta cDNA. Library construction for TCR beta comprised three nested multiplex PCR rounds performed with slightly modified ARM-PCR. Primers for the first two PCR rounds were TRBV1-TRBV30 forward primers and a C-beta reverse primer (10 cycles per round). A single record per CDR3 protein comes from TCRdb applying MiXCR to the multiplex PCR reads. Here the sample spans 150,000 to 200,000 distinct CDR3 sequences, around four fifths being singletons. The sequenced sample was tumor tissue from primary liver carcinoma. These receptor sequences come from a man aged 40-49 years with primary liver carcinoma and hepatitis B virus infection.

Comment on this clonotype: Without the conserved terminal phenylalanine or tryptophan, this CDR3 likely stems from a read error. The chain carries TRBV29-1 and TRBJ1-4, with TRBD1 as a possible D gene (6 bases). This CDR3 contains 13 residues. Germline CDR1 and CDR2: SQVTM and ANQGSEA. In DNA form, the CDR3 reads TGCAGCGTGGGGGGAGGGGGAGGAGAAAATCTGTTTTAT. Its translation is CSVGGGGGENLFY.

In regard to this clonotype: A much larger clone sits a single nucleotide away, making a read error possible. The genes are TRBV4-2 and TRBJ2-1, with 10 nucleotides matching TRBD2. J lost 12 bases, V lost 0 bases, and 20 bases had no gene match. CDR3 length: 19 amino acids. CDR1 and CDR2 from the germline V gene are LGHNA and YNFKEQ. The CDR3 DNA reads TGTGCCAGCAGCCAAGATATAGCGGGTGGACTAGCGGCAGGGAGCCCGCAGTTCTTC. This sequence encodes CASSQDIAGGLAAGSPQFF.

This clonotype has a handful of counts. It is likely a read error, because the conserved phenylalanine at the end of the CDR3 is missing. The chain joins TRBV12-3 or TRBV12-4 to TRBJ2-5, with TRBD2 matching 11 bases. The CDR3 length is 16 residues. CDR3 loop: CAGRRGTSGIQETQYL. In nucleotides, the CDR3 is TGTGCCGGCAGACGAGGGACTAGCGGAATCCAAGAGACCCAGTACTTA.

Details on this clonotype: The CDR3 carries no conserved terminal phenylalanine or tryptophan, so it likely arises from a read error. The chain couples TRBV4-1 to TRBJ2-5; D is undetermined. Germline loops: CDR1 MGHRA, CDR2 YSYEKL. V lost 3 bases to trimming and J lost 4 bases, with 9 bases between them. The CDR3 length is 13 residues. This CDR3 is CASSHDDTETQYL. The CDR3 nucleotides are TGCGCCAGCAGCCACGACGACACAGAGACCCAGTACTTA.

About this clonotype itself: Sequence at one end of the junction differs from germline and may be a read error. This chain connects TRBV6-2 or TRBV6-3 to TRBJ1-2; D is undetermined. This CDR3 has 14 residues. Germline-derived CDR1 and CDR2 are MNHEY and SVGEGT. In DNA, the CDR3 is TGTGCCAGCAGATACTCCTCGGCAAACTATGGCTACACCTTC. Translating gives CASRYSSANYGYTF.

Of note for this clonotype: Possible read error: a much larger clone is one base away. The rearrangement joins TRBV12-3 or TRBV12-4 to TRBJ2-7, with TRBD1 identical over 9 bases. The CDR3 consists of 14 residues. CDR3 in DNA: TGTGCCGGCAGTTTTTCGGGACAGGGAGACGAGCAGTACTTC. Translated, it gives CAGSFSGQGDEQYF.

As concerns this clonotype: At one of its ends the junction is not consistent with the germline gene, which may arise from a read error. The genes are TRBV2 and TRBJ2-4, with 7 nucleotides matching TRBD1. This CDR3 contains 12 residues. The germline gives CDR1 SNHLY, CDR2 FYNNEI. CDR3 sequence reads: CASRVTGSIQYF. DNA of the CDR3: TGTGCCAGCAGGGTGACAGGGAGCATTCAATACTTC.

As for this clonotype: The conserved closing phenylalanine or tryptophan is absent in this CDR3, likely reflecting a read error. The chain links TRBV6-1 to TRBJ2-7, with a tentative D call TRBD1 (5 bases). In germline, CDR1 is MNHNS, CDR2 SASEGT. The CDR3 spans 15 residues. CDR3 sequence: CGSSPAGRTSYEQYS. The CDR3 nucleotides are TGTGGCAGTAGCCCGGCAGGGCGAACCTCCTACGAGCAGTACTCC.

Concerning this clonotype itself: An end of the junction differs from the germline gene, which may be a read error. The chain combines TRBV12-3 or TRBV12-4 with TRBJ1-6, with TRBD1 matching 7 bases. CDR3 size: 14 residues. The CDR3 DNA is TGTGCCAACAGTCTCACAGGGGTCAAGGCACCCCTCCACTTT. Amino acids: CANSLTGVKAPLHF.

About this clonotype itself: In this CDR3 the conserved last residue, phenylalanine or tryptophan, is missing, so a read error is likely. The chain joins TRBV5-4 to TRBJ2-1; D remains unclear. The V end lost 4 bases, the J end lost 6 bases, and 5 bases lay between the germline ends. From germline, CDR1 is SGHNT and CDR2 YYREEE (reference sequence). This CDR3 has 11 amino acids. This CDR3 reads CASSRSNEQFI. DNA of the CDR3: TGTGCCAGCAGCCGGTCCAATGAGCAGTTCATA.